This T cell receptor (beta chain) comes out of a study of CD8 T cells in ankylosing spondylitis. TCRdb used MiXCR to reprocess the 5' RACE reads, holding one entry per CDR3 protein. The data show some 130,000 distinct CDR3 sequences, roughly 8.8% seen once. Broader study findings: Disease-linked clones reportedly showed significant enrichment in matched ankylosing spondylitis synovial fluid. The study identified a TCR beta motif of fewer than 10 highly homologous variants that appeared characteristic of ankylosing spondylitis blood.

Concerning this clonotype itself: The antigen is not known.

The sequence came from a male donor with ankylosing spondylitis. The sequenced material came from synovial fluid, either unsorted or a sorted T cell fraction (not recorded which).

CDR3 amino acids: CASSKQFTSRTYYYEQYF. Here the CDR3 DNA reads TGTGCCAGCAGCAAGCAGTTCACTAGCAGAACATATTACTACGAGCAGTACTTC. This chain links TRBV3-1 with TRBJ2-7; possibly TRBD2 for D (6 bases). The CDR3 covers 18 residues. The germline CDR1 and CDR2 sequences are LGHDT and YNNKEL (reference sequence). The V gene lost 5 bases and the J gene lost 3 bases, with 26 bases spanning the gap.